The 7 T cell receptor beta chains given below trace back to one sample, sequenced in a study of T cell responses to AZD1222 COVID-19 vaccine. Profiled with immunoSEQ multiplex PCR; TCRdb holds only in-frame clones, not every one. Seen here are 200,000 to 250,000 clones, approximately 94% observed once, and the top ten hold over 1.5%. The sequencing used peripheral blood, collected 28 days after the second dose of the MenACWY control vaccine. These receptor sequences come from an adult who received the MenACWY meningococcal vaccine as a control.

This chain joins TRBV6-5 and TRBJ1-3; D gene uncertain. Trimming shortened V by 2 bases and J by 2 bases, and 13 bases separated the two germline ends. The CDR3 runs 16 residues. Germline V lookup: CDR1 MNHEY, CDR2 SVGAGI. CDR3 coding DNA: TGTGCCAGCAGTTACCCTGGCTTACGGACTGGAAACACCATATATTTT. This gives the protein CASSYPGLRTGNTIYF.

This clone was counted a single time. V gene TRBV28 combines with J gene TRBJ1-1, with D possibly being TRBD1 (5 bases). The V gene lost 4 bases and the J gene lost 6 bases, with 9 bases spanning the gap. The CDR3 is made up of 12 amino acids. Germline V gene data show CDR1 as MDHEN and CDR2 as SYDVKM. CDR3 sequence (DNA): TGTGCCAGCAGTTCCGGGGCGTCTGAAGCTTTCTTT. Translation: CASSSGASEAFF.

CDR3 sequence: CASSLEIRRPFEPQHF. The CDR3 DNA sequence: TGTGCCAGCAGCTTAGAAATCAGGCGCCCCTTCGAGCCCCAGCATTTT. The chain joins TRBV7-2 to TRBJ1-5, with no clear D. CDR1 SGHTA and CDR2 FQGNSA come from the germline V gene. The CDR3 has 16 amino acids. V was trimmed by 1 base and J by 8 bases, leaving 18 bases between them.

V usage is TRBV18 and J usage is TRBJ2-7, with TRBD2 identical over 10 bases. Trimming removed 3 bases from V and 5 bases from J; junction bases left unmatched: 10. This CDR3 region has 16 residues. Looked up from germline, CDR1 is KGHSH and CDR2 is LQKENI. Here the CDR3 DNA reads TGTGCCAGCTCACCCCGGGGTAGCGGGGGGCTGAACGAGCAGTACTTC. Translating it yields CASSPRGSGGLNEQYF.

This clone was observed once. DNA of the CDR3: TGTGCCAGCACCCAGACAGGGATCTCCTACGAGCAGTACTTC. This codes for CASTQTGISYEQYF. The chain employs TRBV6-5 and TRBJ2-7, with 7 bases fitting TRBD1. Germline V CDR1 and CDR2: MNHEY, SVGAGI. V was clipped by 7 bases and J by 0 bases; unmatched bases: 6. This CDR3 is 14 amino acids long.

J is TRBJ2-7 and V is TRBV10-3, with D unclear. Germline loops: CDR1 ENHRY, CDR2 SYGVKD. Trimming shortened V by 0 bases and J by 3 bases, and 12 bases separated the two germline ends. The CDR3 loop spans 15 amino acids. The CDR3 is CAISESSGGNYEQYF. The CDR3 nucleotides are TGTGCCATCAGTGAGTCGTCAGGTGGAAACTACGAGCAGTACTTC.

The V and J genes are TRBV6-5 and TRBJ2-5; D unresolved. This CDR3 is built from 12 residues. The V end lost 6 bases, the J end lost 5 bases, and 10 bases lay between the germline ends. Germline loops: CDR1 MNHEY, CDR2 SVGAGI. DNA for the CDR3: TGTGCCAGCAGCCCCGCCGGGGAGACCCAGTACTTC. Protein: CASSPAGETQYF.